This record covers a single TCR beta chain. This sample was taken from a study of T cells after yellow fever vaccination. Study details: Preparing low-cell-number fractions relied on SMART-Seq v4 Ultra Low Input.

Per germline, CDR1 DFQATT and CDR2 SNEGSKA (reference sequence). This CDR3 is built from 17 residues. The J segment lost 4 bases and the V segment lost 5 bases, leaving 15 bases of the junction unmatched. TCRdb reprocessed the 5' RACE reads with MiXCR, giving one entry per CDR3 protein. The sample carries approximately 300,000 distinct CDR3 sequences, 13% recorded once. This sequence joins TRBV20-1 and TRBJ2-7; 12 bases are a match to TRBD2. The sequence came from a man aged 25 to 40 who received the YFV17D yellow fever vaccine. The sequencing here drew on CD4+ T cells sorted from PBMCs, taken 45 days after the yellow fever booster vaccination. The CDR3 reads CSASSGRADEAIYEQYF. CDR3 bases: TGCAGTGCTTCTAGCGGGAGGGCCGATGAAGCCATATACGAGCAGTACTTC.